This TCR beta chain was identified during a study of metastatic and nonmetastatic thyroid tumors. By proportion, this clone is medium-sized (0.01 to 0.1%). J was trimmed by 3 bases and V by 3 bases; bases with no gene match: 14. The CDR3 covers 17 residues. The V gene's germline CDR1 is MDHEN and CDR2 SYDVKM. All patients were untreated before thyroid surgery. Using MiXCR, TCRdb re-called clones from the PCR reads. In the table there are around 26,000 clones, under 15% of which are singletons. The TCR comes from a female donor with papillary thyroid cancer or a benign thyroid nodule (not recorded which). Some clones in this sample may be carry-over from other donors' samples. Sample: blood. The V and J genes are TRBV28 and TRBJ2-7, with 7 bases lining up with TRBD2. The CDR3 DNA reads TGTGCCAGCAGTTTCGGGGGGAGGACTAGTTTCGACTACGAGCAGTACTTC. It codes for CASSFGGRTSFDYEQYF.